The next 24 T cell receptor beta chains were all read from a single sample in a study of blood T cell repertoires in COVID-19. Sequencing was performed with immunoSEQ multiplex PCR; in TCRdb, only in-frame clones are kept and a portion is missing. The table has over 250,000 clones, more than 90% seen once; the top ten hold about 2.4%. Material for sequencing was PBMCs or T cells enriched from blood (not recorded which). The receptor set was obtained from a man in his sixties who had recovered from COVID-19.

The genes are TRBV5-8 and TRBJ1-4; no reliable D call. Germline-derived CDR1 and CDR2 are SGHTS and YDEGEE. This CDR3 has 16 residues. Trimming took off 0 bases at V and 7 bases at J, with 16 bases between the two ends. CDR3 protein: CASSLGVGVVSEKLFF. The CDR3 coding sequence is TGTGCCAGCAGCTTGGGTGTAGGAGTGGTCAGTGAAAAACTGTTTTTT.

The sample holds one count of this clone. This rearrangement joins TRBV7-2 to TRBJ1-4; D may be TRBD1 (6 bases). Trimming took off 6 bases at V and 5 bases at J, with 16 bases between the two ends. CDR3 length: 15 residues. Germline loops: CDR1 SGHTA, CDR2 FQGNSA. DNA of the CDR3: TGTGCCAGCAGTTCGGCGGAGGACAGAAATGAAAAACTGTTTTTT. Encoded protein: CASSSAEDRNEKLFF.

The V and J genes are TRBV19 and TRBJ1-5; 10 bases map to TRBD1. The germline V gene has CDR1 LNHDA and CDR2 SQIVND (reference sequence). The length of the CDR3 is 20 residues. V gave up 3 bases and J gave up 0 bases; unmatched junction bases: 14. In DNA, the CDR3 is TGTGCCAGTAGTATCATCCCCCCTGACAGGGGGCGCCTTAGCAATCAGCCCCAGCATTTT. The encoded protein is CASSIIPPDRGRLSNQPQHF.

The CDR3 is CASSQRGGGGTYNEQFF. DNA of the CDR3: TGCGCCAGCAGCCAACGAGGCGGGGGAGGCACCTACAATGAGCAGTTCTTC. This chain links TRBV4-1 with TRBJ2-1; 7 bases fit TRBD2. With V trimmed by 2 bases and J by 2 bases, 9 bases remained unmatched. Looked up from germline, CDR1 is MGHRA and CDR2 is YSYEKL. This CDR3 spans 17 amino acids.

This rearrangement joins TRBV11-3 to TRBJ2-2; 7 bases are a match to TRBD1. This CDR3 contains 14 residues. V lost 8 bases, J lost 6 bases, and 9 bases stayed unmatched. Germline CDR1 reads SGHNT; CDR2 reads YENEEA. The CDR3 bases are TGTGCCAGCGAGCCGAGACAGGGTGCCGGGGAGCTGTTTTTT. It is translated as CASEPRQGAGELFF.

The chain has TRBV5-1 and TRBJ2-7; 8 bases are a match to TRBD1. CDR1 is SGHRS and CDR2 is YFSETQ in the germline V gene. Trimming removed 3 bases from V and 6 bases from J; junction bases left unmatched: 8. The CDR3 consists of 14 residues. The CDR3 nucleotides read TGCGCCAGCAGCTCATCGACAGGGGCTTCCGAGCAGTACTTC. Protein sequence: CASSSSTGASEQYF.

Concerning this clone: This sample includes further DNA sequences coding for the same CDR3. In DNA, the CDR3 is TGTGCCAGCAGCGTAGCTTCGGGAGAGAAAGAGACCCAGTACTTC. Amino acids: CASSVASGEKETQYF. This chain uses TRBV9 with TRBJ2-5, with a tentative D call TRBD2 (6 bases). Trimming stripped 0 bases from V and 3 bases from J, with 12 bases between. Germline V gives CDR1 SGDLS, CDR2 YYNGEE. The CDR3 spans 15 residues.

This rearrangement joins TRBV10-3 to TRBJ1-5; D gene unclear. Trimming shortened V by 3 bases and J by 3 bases, and 12 bases separated the two germline ends. The CDR3 runs to 15 residues. The V gene's germline CDR1 is ENHRY and CDR2 SYGVKD. The CDR3 sequence: CAISDRQSVNQPQHF. As DNA, the CDR3 is TGTGCCATCAGTGACAGGCAGTCGGTCAATCAGCCCCAGCATTTT.

The chain uses TRBV5-6 and TRBJ1-6; TRBD1 aligns across 9 bases. Germline CDR1 is SGHDT and CDR2 is YYEEEE. CDR3 length: 15 amino acids. Trimming took 5 bases from V and 6 from J; bases not matched to a gene: 6. The CDR3 DNA reads TGTGCCAGCAGTTACTCGGACAGGGGTAATTCACCCCTCCACTTT. This encodes CASSYSDRGNSPLHF.

The chain employs TRBV11-3 and TRBJ2-7; a possible D gene is TRBD2 (5 bases). The length of the CDR3 is 12 residues. The V end lost 4 bases, the J end lost 5 bases, and 9 bases lay between the germline ends. Germline lookup yields CDR1 SGHNT and CDR2 YENEEA. The CDR3 region is CASSYDGDEQYF. For the CDR3, the DNA is TGTGCCAGCAGCTACGACGGGGACGAGCAGTACTTC. Looking up the rest from reference TRBV11-3 and TRBJ2-7 gives the full variable domain: EAGVVQSPRYKIIEKKQPVAFWCNPISGHNTLYWYLQNLGQGPELLIRYENEEAVDDSQLPKDRFSAERLKGVDSTLKIQPAELGDSAVYLCASSYDGDEQYFGPGTRLTVT.

The chain recombines TRBV4-1 with TRBJ2-5; 7 bases agree with TRBD1. The CDR3 extends over 14 amino acids. Per germline, CDR1 MGHRA and CDR2 YSYEKL. V was pared by 2 bases and J by 5 bases, with 5 bases of the junction left unmatched. For the CDR3, the DNA is TGCGCCAGCAGCCAAAGGACAGGCCTGGAGACCCAGTACTTC. Translation gives CASSQRTGLETQYF.

V gene TRBV4-3 combines with J gene TRBJ1-6; possibly TRBD1 for D (5 bases). V shed 0 bases and J shed 5 bases, with 8 bases lying between them. The CDR3 extends over 15 amino acids. The germline gives CDR1 LGHNA, CDR2 YSLEER. CDR3 sequence (DNA): TGCGCCAGCAGCCAAGACCAGGGAAATAATTCACCCCTCCACTTT. As protein: CASSQDQGNNSPLHF.

CDR3 loop: CASSTQGHYGYTF. CDR3 nucleotides: TGTGCCAGTAGTACGCAGGGTCACTATGGCTACACCTTC. This rearrangement joins TRBV19 to TRBJ1-2; D may be TRBD1 (5 bases). Germline V gives CDR1 LNHDA, CDR2 SQIVND (reference sequence). V was shortened by 4 bases and J by 3 bases, with 9 bases between the two germline ends. CDR3 length equals 13 residues.

This chain links TRBV12-3 or TRBV12-4 with TRBJ1-1; D remains unclear. This CDR3 is built from 13 residues. The ends were cut back, 7 bases at V and 5 bases at J, with 14 bases in the middle. The CDR3 DNA reads as TGTGCCAGCACCAGAGGTCCTGGAACTGAAGCTTTCTTT. It is translated as CASTRGPGTEAFF.

The chain uses TRBV15 and TRBJ1-3; D not resolved. The germline CDR1 and CDR2 sequences are LNHNV and YYDKDF (reference sequence). Trimming removed 4 bases at V and 0 bases at J, with 10 bases between. The CDR3 has 15 amino acids. The CDR3 region is CATSKEGLSGNTIYF. Written as DNA, the CDR3 is TGTGCCACCAGCAAGGAGGGCCTCTCTGGAAACACCATATATTTT.

CDR3 loop: CASSLQPVSTSDETQYF. The CDR3 bases are TGTGCCAGCAGCTTACAACCCGTGTCGACTAGCGATGAGACCCAGTACTTC. The chain employs TRBV7-2 and TRBJ2-5; 8 bases fit TRBD2. The CDR3 has 17 amino acids. CDR1 SGHTA and CDR2 FQGNSA come from the germline V gene. V lost 2 bases to trimming and J lost 5 bases; unmatched junction nucleotides: 13.

V usage is TRBV9 and J usage is TRBJ2-5, with 9 bases that match TRBD1. Germline-derived CDR1 and CDR2 are SGDLS and YYNGEE. The junction had 6 bases not matched to a gene; V was cut back by 4 bases and J by 5 bases. This CDR3 has 14 amino acids. DNA of the CDR3: TGTGCCAGCAGCCCAGGACAGGGGTGGGAGACCCAGTACTTC. Protein: CASSPGQGWETQYF.

The table lists this clone with a few counts. The chain recombines TRBV10-3 with TRBJ1-1; a possible D gene is TRBD1 (5 bases). Germline values: CDR1 ENHRY, CDR2 SYGVKD. The CDR3 totals 15 residues. The V end was cut by 6 bases, the J end by 1 base, with 15 bases between. The CDR3 sequence: CAIRQRKDTNTEAFF. CDR3 coding DNA: TGTGCCATCAGGCAACGAAAGGACACGAACACTGAAGCTTTCTTT.

The V and J genes are TRBV19 and TRBJ2-2; no clear D. CDR3 size: 14 residues. The germline gives CDR1 LNHDA, CDR2 SQIVND (reference sequence). The V end lost 7 bases, the J end lost 3 bases, and 12 bases lay between the germline ends. CDR3 sequence (DNA): TGTGCCAGTACGAGTGGTCCCGACACCGGGGAGCTGTTTTTT. It yields the protein CASTSGPDTGELFF.

The V gene is TRBV13, the J gene TRBJ1-3, with 7 bases aligning to TRBD1. The CDR3 consists of 16 residues. Germline CDR1 and CDR2: PRHDT and FYEKMQ (reference sequence). After removal of 1 base from V and 4 bases from J, the junction contained 7 bases not matched to a gene. The CDR3 reads CASSLARDSAGNTIYF. Here the CDR3 DNA reads TGTGCCAGCAGCTTAGCGCGGGACAGCGCGGGAAACACCATATATTTT.

This rearrangement joins TRBV18 to TRBJ1-4, with a weak D call TRBD1 (5 bases). Trimming took off 2 bases at V and 8 bases at J, with 12 bases between the two ends. Germline V gives CDR1 KGHSH, CDR2 LQKENI. The CDR3 is 14 amino acids. CDR3 sequence reads: CASSPGQRSEKLFF. The CDR3 region has the DNA TGTGCCAGCTCACCAGGACAACGTAGCGAAAAACTGTTTTTT.

V gene TRBV2 combines with J gene TRBJ1-3; D unresolved. CDR1 and CDR2 (germline): SNHLY, FYNNEI. The CDR3 is made up of 14 amino acids. V was cut by 4 bases and J by 0 bases, with 7 bases left in between. The chain's CDR3 is CASSVSLSGNTIYF. CDR3 in DNA: TGTGCCAGCAGTGTATCCCTCTCTGGAAACACCATATATTTT.

This chain connects TRBV6-2 or TRBV6-3 to TRBJ2-5, with a possible D match to TRBD1 (5 bases). Trimming shortened V by 2 bases and J by 4 bases, and 11 bases separated the two germline ends. The CDR3 spans 14 residues. In germline, CDR1 is MNHEY, CDR2 SVGEGT. CDR3 sequence reads: CASSYVSGRETQYF. The CDR3 DNA sequence: TGTGCCAGCAGTTACGTGTCAGGGCGAGAGACCCAGTACTTC.

The chain is built from TRBV6-5 and TRBJ1-1; 10 nucleotides agree with TRBD1. This CDR3 region has 15 residues. The J segment lost 5 bases and the V segment lost 6 bases, leaving 9 bases of the junction unmatched. The germline V gene has CDR1 MNHEY and CDR2 SVGAGI. The CDR3 coding sequence is TGTGCCAGCAGCCAAACGACAGGGGGCTGGACTGAAGCTTTCTTT. It yields the protein CASSQTTGGWTEAFF.